The 14 T cell receptor beta chains below come from one sample, sequenced in a study of T cell repertoires in cytomegalovirus infection. MiXCR was run by TCRdb on the reads, yielding one entry per CDR3 protein. The table lists 150,000 to 200,000 distinct CDR3 sequences, about 30% of them singletons. The sequenced sample consisted of PBMCs. These receptors all come from a human donor in good health (CMV status not recorded). Some clones in this sample may be carry-over from other donors' samples.

This clonotype was detected ten times or more. The rearrangement links TRBV12-3 or TRBV12-4 to TRBJ1-3; D not resolved. Between the trimmed V and J ends, which lost 6 bases and 2 bases, there was a span of 5 bases. This CDR3 has 12 amino acids. The CDR3 DNA reads TGTGCCAGCAGCCGTACTGGAAACACCATATATTTT. Protein product: CASSRTGNTIYF.

This clonotype was recorded many times. This chain connects TRBV12-3 or TRBV12-4 to TRBJ2-5, with D uncertain. This CDR3 region has 16 residues. Trimming removed 2 bases from V and 7 bases from J, with 20 bases in between. The chain's CDR3 is CASSLSGRSPLGTQYF. CDR3 DNA sequence: TGTGCCAGCAGTTTATCGGGCAGGTCCCCGCTCGGGACCCAGTACTTC.

The chain uses TRBV28 and TRBJ1-5, with 7 bases lining up with TRBD1. With 5 bases clipped from V and 2 bases from J, the junction kept 6 bases outside the gene matches. This CDR3 spans 15 amino acids. Per the germline V gene, CDR1 is MDHEN and CDR2 is SYDVKM. CDR3: CASSPGGSRNQPQHF. CDR3 nucleotide sequence: TGTGCCAGCAGTCCAGGGGGTTCCCGCAATCAGCCCCAGCATTTT.

There are a few counts of this clonotype. The J gene is TRBJ2-3, the V gene TRBV7-9; D might be TRBD1 (6 bases). V lost 4 bases to trimming and J lost 5 bases, with 22 bases between them. Per germline, CDR1 SEHNR and CDR2 FQNEAQ (reference sequence). The CDR3 runs 17 residues. CDR3 amino acids: CASSSSVGQGAGDTQYF. The CDR3 DNA follows: TGTGCCAGCAGCTCATCCGTGGGACAAGGGGCAGGAGATACGCAGTATTTT.

The chain recombines TRBV11-2 with TRBJ2-7; D is unclear. The CDR3 covers 12 residues. Germline CDR1 and CDR2: SGHAT and FQNNGV. Trimming took off 4 bases at V and 7 bases at J, with 11 bases between the two ends. This CDR3 is CASSSGPVEQYF. CDR3 nucleotides: TGTGCCAGCAGCTCCGGACCCGTGGAGCAGTACTTC. Drawing the rest from reference TRBV11-2 and TRBJ2-7, the complete variable domain is EAGVAQSPRYKIIEKRQSVAFWCNPISGHATLYWYQQILGQGPKLLIQFQNNGVVDDSQLPKDRFSAERLKGVDSTLKIQPAKLEDSAVYLCASSSGPVEQYFGPGTRLTVT.

This clonotype has a handful of counts. The J gene is TRBJ2-3, the V gene TRBV7-2; no clear D gene. The CDR3 runs to 14 residues. The V end was cut by 3 bases, the J end by 6 bases, with 13 bases between. CDR1 and CDR2 from the germline V gene are SGHTA and FQGNSA. The CDR3 DNA sequence: TGTGCCAGCAGCTTGGGTAGTTTTGCGGATACGCAGTATTTT. Protein: CASSLGSFADTQYF.

This chain links TRBV19 with TRBJ1-2; the match to TRBD1 covers 7 bases. Unmatched junction bases numbered 4, after V lost 7 bases and J lost 2 bases. CDR3 size: 13 residues. Germline lookup yields CDR1 LNHDA and CDR2 SQIVND (reference sequence). The CDR3, as DNA: TGTGCCAGTACCACAGGGGTCAACTATGGCTACACCTTC. Protein product: CASTTGVNYGYTF.

The chain carries TRBV6-5 and TRBJ1-2, with 10 positions matching TRBD1. The V gene end was trimmed by 1 base and the J gene end by 8 bases; junction bases not matched to a gene: 10. This CDR3 contains 16 residues. Germline assignment: CDR1 MNHEY and CDR2 SVGAGI. The CDR3 DNA sequence: TGTGCCAGCAGTTACTTCTTTGACAGGGGGCATAAAGGCTACACCTTC. The encoded protein is CASSYFFDRGHKGYTF.

Ten or more counts support this clonotype. J is TRBJ1-2 and V is TRBV7-9; the match to TRBD1 covers 8 bases. Trimming took 6 bases from V and 0 from J; bases not matched to a gene: 27. The V gene's germline CDR1 is SEHNR and CDR2 FQNEAQ (reference sequence). CDR3 length: 22 residues. CDR3 residues: CASRSNGDRPPQPPGTNYGYTF. The CDR3 nucleotides are TGTGCCAGCAGATCCAACGGGGACAGGCCACCCCAACCACCGGGAACTAACTATGGCTACACCTTC.

In its sample, this clonotype was seen many times. The rearrangement uses TRBV7-2 and TRBJ2-1; maybe TRBD2 (6 bases). The CDR3 contains 14 residues. V lost 3 bases and J 5 bases, leaving 11 bases between the germline ends. Germline V CDR1 and CDR2: SGHTA, FQGNSA. This CDR3 reads CASSFQRLDNEQFF. The DNA for the CDR3 is TGTGCCAGCAGCTTTCAGAGACTAGACAATGAGCAGTTCTTC.

V gene TRBV5-5 combines with J gene TRBJ2-5; 13 positions match TRBD2. The J segment lost 7 bases and the V segment lost 2 bases, leaving 14 bases of the junction unmatched. The germline V gene has CDR1 SGHKS and CDR2 YYEKEE (reference sequence). The CDR3 extends over 18 amino acids. The CDR3 DNA sequence: TGTGCCAGCAGCTTAGAACCCGGGACTAGCGGGGCGTCGCGGACCCAGTACTTC. This sequence encodes CASSLEPGTSGASRTQYF.

This clonotype was detected many times. The rearrangement uses TRBV7-2 and TRBJ1-1; the D gene is possibly TRBD1 (5 bases). CDR1 SGHTA and CDR2 FQGNSA come from the germline V gene. Deletions cut 2 bases from V and 7 bases from J, with 17 bases between. CDR3 length: 15 residues. CDR3 residues: CASSLWPQGKIEAFF. The CDR3 DNA reads as TGTGCCAGCAGCTTATGGCCTCAGGGAAAAATTGAAGCTTTCTTT.

The chain couples TRBV29-1 to TRBJ2-7; 8 nucleotides line up with TRBD1. V gave up 8 bases and J gave up 6 bases; unmatched junction bases: 9. This CDR3 has 12 amino acids. CDR1 is SQVTM and CDR2 is ANQGSEA in the germline V gene. CDR3 loop: CSIGQGRSEQYF. The CDR3 region has the DNA TGCAGCATCGGACAGGGCCGGTCCGAGCAGTACTTC.

This clonotype has just a few counts. The J gene is TRBJ2-5, the V gene TRBV20-1, with 10 positions matching TRBD2. CDR1 and CDR2 (germline): DFQATT, SNEGSKA (reference sequence). The CDR3 runs 14 residues. The V segment lost 4 bases and the J segment 6 bases; nucleotides outside the gene matches: 8. CDR3 loop: CSAKKAGGQKTQYF. The CDR3 nucleotides read TGCAGTGCTAAAAAAGCGGGGGGGCAAAAGACCCAGTACTTC.